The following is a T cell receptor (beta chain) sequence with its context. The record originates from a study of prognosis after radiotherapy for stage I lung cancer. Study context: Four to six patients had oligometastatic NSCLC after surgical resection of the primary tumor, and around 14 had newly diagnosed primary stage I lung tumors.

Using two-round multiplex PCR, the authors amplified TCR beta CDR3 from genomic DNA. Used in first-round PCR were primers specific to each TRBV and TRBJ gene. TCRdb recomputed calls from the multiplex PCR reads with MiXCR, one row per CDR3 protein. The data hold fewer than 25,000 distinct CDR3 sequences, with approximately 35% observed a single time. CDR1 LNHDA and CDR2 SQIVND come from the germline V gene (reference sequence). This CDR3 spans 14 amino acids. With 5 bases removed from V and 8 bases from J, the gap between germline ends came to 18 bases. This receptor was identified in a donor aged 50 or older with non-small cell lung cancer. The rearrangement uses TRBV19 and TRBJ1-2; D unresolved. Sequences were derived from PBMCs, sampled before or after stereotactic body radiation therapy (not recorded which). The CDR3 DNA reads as TGTGCCAGTAGTCCCGATAGGGTAGGCAGGGGCTACACCTTC. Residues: CASSPDRVGRGYTF.